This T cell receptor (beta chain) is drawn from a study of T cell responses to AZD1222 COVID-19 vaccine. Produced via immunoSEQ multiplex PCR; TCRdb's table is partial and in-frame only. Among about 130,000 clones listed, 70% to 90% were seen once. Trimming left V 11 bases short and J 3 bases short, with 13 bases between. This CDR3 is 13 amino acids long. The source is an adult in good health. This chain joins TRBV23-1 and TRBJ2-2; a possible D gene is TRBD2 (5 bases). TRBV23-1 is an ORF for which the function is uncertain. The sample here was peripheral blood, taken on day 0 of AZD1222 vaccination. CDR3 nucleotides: TGCGCCCGCGAAACTAGACACACCGGGGAGCTGTTTTTT. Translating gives CARETRHTGELFF.